This T cell receptor beta chain was captured by sequencing in a study of radiotherapy plus CTLA-4 blockade in lung cancer. This clone was detected only a few times. This CDR3 contains 14 residues. CDR1 is SGHDT and CDR2 is YYEEEE in the germline V gene. Trimming took 4 bases from V and 0 from J, leaving 8 bases between them. Libraries were prepared by immunoSEQ multiplex PCR; TCRdb keeps only in-frame clonotypes and omits some of them. The repertoire holds approximately 50,000 clones, 70% to 85% seen once, with roughly 6% in the top ten. This specimen was peripheral blood, taken from a patient treated with radiotherapy plus ipilimumab. This clonotype was obtained from a human donor with non-small cell lung cancer whose response to radiotherapy plus ipilimumab could not be evaluated. The chain has TRBV5-6 and TRBJ1-5; D is ambiguous. CDR3 in amino acids: CASSPGYSNQPQHF. The CDR3 region has the DNA TGTGCCAGCAGCCCGGGATATAGCAATCAGCCCCAGCATTTT.